This T cell receptor (beta chain) was retrieved from a study of OX40 agonist ivuxolimab in advanced cancers. Overall study: Treatment received earlier with anti-PD-1, anti-PD-L1 or anti-CTLA-4 agents was allowed, and around 40% had some.

The protocol was immunoSEQ multiplex PCR, while the TCRdb copy is restricted to in-frame clones and leaves out a portion. Counted here are tens of thousands of clones, around 90% occurring once; the ten biggest clones make up less than 20%. Germline V gene sequence: CDR1 MNHEY, CDR2 SVGAGI. V lost 5 bases and J lost 4; bases outside the gene matches: 7. CDR3 size: 14 residues. This TCR was recovered from an adult with an advanced solid tumor such as melanoma, head and neck, liver or kidney cancer. The source was CD4+ or CD8+ T cells sorted from blood, collected in a trial of the OX40 agonist ivuxolimab. The chain uses TRBV6-5 and TRBJ2-7; 8 bases match TRBD1. The chain's CDR3 is CASSLGQGSYEQYV. The DNA of the CDR3 is TGTGCCAGCAGTCTCGGACAGGGTTCATACGAGCAGTACGTC.